This T cell receptor beta chain was sequenced during a study of CD4 T cells in relation to SARS-CoV-2 and coronaviruses. Across the whole study: Shared crossreactive spike epitopes were mapped to their HLA restriction. Broader study findings: Each donor contributed either pre-pandemic or post-infection samples, not both. In roughly 65% of donors, memory CD4+ clonotypes crossrecognized SARS-CoV-2 and at least one common cold coronavirus spike. No crossreactivity against non-spike viral proteins was tested here.

Before the COVID-19 pandemic, during about 2011-2019, CD4+ T cells were taken from unexposed donors. The CDR3 length is 15 residues. The junction had 8 bases not matched to a gene; V was cut back by 6 bases and J by 9 bases. Germline-derived CDR1 and CDR2 are LNHNV and YYDKDF (reference sequence). Produced via immunoSEQ multiplex PCR; TCRdb's table is partial and in-frame only. Among around 56,000 clones, around 86% were seen once, and the ten largest hold roughly 1.5%. A remark on this clone: Its matching antigen is unknown.

Input material: memory CD4+ T cells from PBMCs. The rearrangement links TRBV15 to TRBJ2-3; 14 positions agree with TRBD2. This sequence originates from a human donor in good health. The CDR3, as DNA: TGTGCCACCAGTACGGGACTAGCGGGAGTGAGCACGCAGTATTTT. Residues: CATSTGLAGVSTQYF. Using reference TRBV15 and TRBJ2-3 for the parts outside the CDR3, the full variable domain is DAMVIQNPRYQVTQFGKPVTLSCSQTLNHNVMYWYQQKSSQAPKLLFHYYDKDFNNEADTPDNFQSRRPNTSFCFLDIRSPGLGDTAMYLCATSTGLAGVSTQYFGPGTRLTVL.